This note documents a single T cell receptor (beta chain) sequence. This CDR3 comprises 13 residues. CDR1 is MNHNY, CDR2 SVGAGI, per germline (reference sequence). V was shortened by 6 bases and J by 5 bases, with 13 bases between the two germline ends. This sample is part of a study of blood T cell repertoires in COVID-19. The wider study: From the United States, Italy and Spain came samples of acute and convalescent COVID-19.

The study recruited people aged about 18 to 89 years across more than 20 US areas. As handled by the study authors: Nucleated cell counts were estimated from reference gene primer amplification. Profiled with immunoSEQ multiplex PCR; TCRdb holds only in-frame clones, not every one. The V and J calls and the clone size are those of that table, but D and trimming were determined from the DNA. The data show fewer than 250,000 clones, with about 88% seen just once and roughly 3.2% held by the top ten. The V call is TRBV6-6, the J call TRBJ1-2; D remains ambiguous. This receptor was identified in a woman aged 25 to 39 who had recovered from COVID-19. The sequenced sample was PBMCs or T cells enriched from blood (not recorded which). The CDR3 loop reads CASRQPKEYGYTF. Here the CDR3 DNA reads TGTGCCAGCAGGCAGCCAAAGGAGTATGGCTACACCTTC.